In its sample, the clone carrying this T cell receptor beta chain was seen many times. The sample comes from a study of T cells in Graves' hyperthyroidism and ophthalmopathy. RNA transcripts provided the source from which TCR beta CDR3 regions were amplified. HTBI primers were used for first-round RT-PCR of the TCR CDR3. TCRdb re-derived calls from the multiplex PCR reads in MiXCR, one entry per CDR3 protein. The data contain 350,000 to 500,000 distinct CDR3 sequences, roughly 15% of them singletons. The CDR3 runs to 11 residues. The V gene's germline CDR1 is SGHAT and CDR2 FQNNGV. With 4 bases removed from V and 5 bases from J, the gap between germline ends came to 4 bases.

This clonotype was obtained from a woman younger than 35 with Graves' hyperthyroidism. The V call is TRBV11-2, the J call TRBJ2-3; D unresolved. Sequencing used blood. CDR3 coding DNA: TGTGCCAGCAGCTATGGAGATACGCAGTATTTT. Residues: CASSYGDTQYF. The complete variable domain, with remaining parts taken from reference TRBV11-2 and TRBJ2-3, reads EAGVAQSPRYKIIEKRQSVAFWCNPISGHATLYWYQQILGQGPKLLIQFQNNGVVDDSQLPKDRFSAERLKGVDSTLKIQPAKLEDSAVYLCASSYGDTQYFGPGTRLTVL.